The entry that follows covers one T cell receptor (beta chain) sequence. Its antigen is currently not known. Nothing much larger sits one base from this clone, and base qualities are not available. The collaborating institutions used their own protocols to collect whole blood in K2EDTA tubes. For TCRbeta analysis, collaborators shipped samples as frozen whole blood, isolated PBMCs, or DNA extracted from either of those sample types. TCRbeta CDR3 regions were amplified from genomic DNA using the immunoSEQ Assay, a bias-controlled multiplex PCR. On the study's bioinformatics: Within the assay, amplification of reference gene primers was used to estimate how many nucleated cells each sample contained. To quantify the absolute abundance of each unique TCRbeta CDR3 rearrangement, sequence reads were collapsed and filtered. Productive Simpson clonality was computed per sample as the square root of Simpson's diversity index over productive rearrangements. TCRdb provides this immuneACCESS table in a form limited to in-frame rearrangements. Some clones are lacking; in checked studies, under half of them reflect an unresolved V gene, and why the rest are absent is not known. V and J calls and clone size are those listed in that table; D and trimming were worked out from the DNA. Present in this sample are a few hundred thousand clones, 70% to 85% of which were seen just once. Of the sample, about 9% is held by the ten largest clones.

The sample belongs to a study of blood T cell repertoires in COVID-19 (TCRdb year 2020). The study in broad terms: Samples from collaborators originated in the United States, Italy and Spain and spanned both the acute and convalescent phases of COVID-19. Subjects who had been exposed to COVID-19, were actively infected with it, or had recovered from it provided the deeply sampled blood TCRbeta repertoires that made up the dataset. Samples came from the ongoing ImmuneRACE study (first 160 participants) plus 1,254 subjects from 6 global collaborators. Where HLA class I and class II types were available, the types were taken from metadata supplied by the sample provider, not from assay-based typing. The repertoires were made available in a free public database intended to serve as a resource for research on the immune response to SARS-CoV-2. The material from the prospective study consisted of cDNA or gDNA derived from T cells, B-cell-depleted T cells, or PBMCs. Nearly every sample came with metadata listing a de-identified subject ID, COVID-19 status, age in years and sex. Overall results and qualifications from the work: The quantity of clinical and demographic metadata differed by source and by participant and was supplied without curation.

The CDR3 numbers 13 residues from cysteine through phenylalanine. Of all the DNA, just the CDR3 is kept, 39 bases in frame from base 1. Per the germline V gene, KGHSH is the CDR1 and LQKENI is the CDR2. V and J are truncated by 3 bases and 4 bases respectively, leaving an intervening sequence of 10 bases. The rearranged chain carries TRBV18 and TRBJ2-7; matching of 6 bases hints at TRBD2 as the D gene. Sequences were obtained from peripheral blood. The sequence was obtained from a man older than 75 with acute or convalescent COVID-19. The CDR3 sequence is CASSPGGRYEQYF. In nucleotides, the sequence is TGTGCCAGCTCACCCGGGGGAAGATACGAGCAGTACTTC.